This T cell receptor (beta chain) stems from a study of CD8 T cells in ankylosing spondylitis. With respect to this clonotype: Its antigen is unknown.

In making TCR beta libraries, quantitative 5'-RACE with molecular barcodes was used. TCRdb re-called the 5' RACE reads with MiXCR, one entry per CDR3 protein. The sample lists about 840,000 distinct CDR3 sequences; over 9.5% were seen once. Points from the study as a whole: Within matched ankylosing spondylitis synovial fluid, disease-linked clones were reportedly significantly enriched. Certain motif variants had earlier appeared in reactive arthritis synovial fluid and blood. CD8+ by phenotype, disease-linked clones were relatively rare in peripheral blood. A motif in TCR beta, a set of eight or nine highly homologous variants, appeared characteristic of ankylosing spondylitis blood.

What was sequenced was blood, either unsorted or a sorted T cell fraction (not recorded which). This clonotype was obtained from a male donor with ankylosing spondylitis.

The CDR3 coding sequence is TGCAGTGCTGGGGCTTTAAGTTTCTCTAGCACAGATACGCAGTATTTT. It is translated as CSAGALSFSSTDTQYF. The chain combines TRBV20-1 with TRBJ2-3; D may be TRBD1 (5 bases). V was shortened by 5 bases and J by 0 bases, with 18 bases between the two germline ends. CDR1 and CDR2 from the germline V gene are DFQATT and SNEGSKA (reference sequence). The CDR3 contains 16 residues.